The 17 T cell receptor beta chains below were found in one sample sequenced in a study of blood T cells in healthy people across ages (dated by TCRdb to 2013 to 2016). Library preparation used 5' RACE. The instrument given in TCRdb is Illumina HiSeq 2500. The second PCR ran for about 6 to 12 cycles and used a J-beta primer mix along with a sample-barcoded 5' primer. The public reads were quality trimmed at Q25 with fastp and then assembled into clones with MiXCR by TCRdb, keeping productive beta chains. Under each unique CDR3 protein, matching rows form one entry showing the most common genes and DNA. For this sample there are more than 800,000 distinct CDR3 sequences; more than 25% appear just once. Of the sample, 17% falls within the top ten clones. Source material: blood. Receptors were obtained from a woman older than 75 in good health.

Only a few counts were recorded for this clonotype. The chain recombines TRBV19 with TRBJ2-5; 9 nucleotides align to TRBD2. CDR3 length: 15 residues. Losses at the gene ends were 3 bases for V and 3 bases for J; bases not matched to a gene: 5. Germline-derived CDR1 and CDR2 are LNHDA and SQIVND (reference sequence). The CDR3 sequence is CASSILAGAKETQYF. The CDR3 nucleotides read TGTGCCAGTAGTATTTTAGCGGGGGCGAAAGAGACCCAGTACTTC.

A remark on this clonotype: A much bigger clone sits one base away, suggesting this may be a read error. The genes are TRBV6-2 or TRBV6-3 and TRBJ2-3; D not resolved. Germline values: CDR1 MNHEY, CDR2 SVGEGT. This CDR3 is built from 11 residues. CDR3 in amino acids: CVSLVPDTQYF. The CDR3 DNA is TGTGTCAGCCTCGTACCAGATACGCAGTATTTT.

The V call is TRBV7-2, the J call TRBJ2-7; 10 positions match TRBD2. Germline trimming cut 3 bases from V and 0 bases from J; bases unmatched to any gene: 8. The CDR3 has 17 amino acids. Germline-derived CDR1 and CDR2 are SGHTA and FQGNSA. The CDR3 reads CASSLVPSGRPSYEQYF. In nucleotides, the CDR3 is TGTGCCAGCAGCTTGGTCCCTAGCGGGAGACCCTCCTACGAGCAGTACTTC.

The table lists this clonotype with many counts. The V gene is TRBV5-6, the J gene TRBJ1-6; 7 positions match TRBD1. CDR1 is SGHDT, CDR2 YYEEEE, per germline. The CDR3 is 18 amino acids. V lost 3 bases, J lost 1 base, and 10 bases stayed unmatched. CDR3 nucleotides: TGTGCCAGCAGCTCTCCTGGACAGGTCGAGTCCTATAATTCACCCCTCCACTTT. Protein product: CASSSPGQVESYNSPLHF.

The chain links TRBV20-1 to TRBJ1-1; D possibly corresponds to TRBD1 (5 bases). This CDR3 comprises 13 residues. Trimming cost V 4 bases and J 5 bases, with 14 bases left between them. The germline V gene has CDR1 DFQATT and CDR2 SNEGSKA (reference sequence). The CDR3 here is CSAKNPRGTEAFF. The CDR3, as DNA: TGCAGTGCTAAAAATCCTAGGGGAACTGAAGCTTTCTTT.

The chain links TRBV15 to TRBJ1-5; 9 nucleotides align to TRBD1. With V trimmed by 0 bases and J by 0 bases, 3 bases remained unmatched. Germline V gene data show CDR1 as LNHNV and CDR2 as YYDKDF (reference sequence). This CDR3 is 17 amino acids long. This CDR3 reads CATSRERTGDSNQPQHF. For the CDR3, the DNA is TGTGCCACCAGCAGAGAGAGGACAGGGGATAGCAATCAGCCCCAGCATTTT.

The V and J genes are TRBV6-5 and TRBJ2-5; 7 bases are a match to TRBD2. The ends lost 5 bases at V and 11 bases at J; junction bases unmatched: 11. Germline-derived CDR1 and CDR2 are MNHEY and SVGAGI. The CDR3 length is 13 residues. The CDR3 sequence: CASSDPGSREQYF. The CDR3 DNA sequence: TGTGCCAGCAGTGACCCCGGGTCGCGGGAGCAGTACTTC.

To note about this clonotype: A much larger clone lies a single base off, so this may be a read error. The chain recombines TRBV6-5 with TRBJ1-2, with D unclear. Germline V gives CDR1 MNHEY, CDR2 SVGAGI. The CDR3 is 14 amino acids. DNA of the CDR3: TGTGCCAGCAGCGGGTCAGCCTCTAACTATGGCGACACCTTC. Translating gives CASSGSASNYGDTF.

Concerning this clonotype itself: A much larger clone is a single base away; this may be a read error. The V gene is TRBV20-1, the J gene TRBJ2-7, with D perhaps matching TRBD2 (5 bases). The V gene's germline CDR1 is DFQATT and CDR2 SNEGSKA (reference sequence). V dropped 3 bases and J dropped 7 bases, with 10 bases sitting between them. The CDR3 totals 11 residues. CDR3 sequence (DNA): TGCAGTGCTAGGAGGGCTGATGAGCAGTACTTC. Translation: CSARRADEQYF.

This clonotype was recorded at least ten times. The gene calls are TRBV7-9 and TRBJ2-5; TRBD1 agrees at 9 bases. V shed 6 bases, J shed 4 bases, and the junction held 15 bases outside the gene matches. Germline loops: CDR1 SEHNR, CDR2 FQNEAQ (reference sequence). The CDR3 has 17 amino acids. The CDR3 region is CASRSRGTGRGGETQYF. DNA for the CDR3: TGTGCCAGCAGATCACGCGGGACAGGGCGAGGAGGAGAGACCCAGTACTTC. Looking up the rest from reference TRBV7-9 and TRBJ2-5 gives the full variable domain: DTGVSQNPRHKITKRGQNVTFRCDPISEHNRLYWYRQTLGQGPEFLTYFQNEAQLEKSRLLSDRFSAERPKGSFSTLEIQRTEQGDSAMYLCASRSRGTGRGGETQYFGPGTRLLVL.

Note on this clonotype: A much more abundant neighbour one base away suggests this may be a read error. J is TRBJ1-5 and V is TRBV7-2; D perhaps matches TRBD1 (5 bases). The CDR3 extends over 17 amino acids. In germline, CDR1 is SGHTA, CDR2 FQGNSA. The CDR3 loop reads CASSPWDGHTNIPPHHF. The CDR3 DNA is TGTGCCAGCAGCCCCTGGGACGGACACACGAATATTCCGCCCCATCATTTT.

The V call is TRBV20-1, the J call TRBJ1-2; D not certain. This CDR3 region has 13 residues. Germline V gene data show CDR1 as DFQATT and CDR2 as SNEGSKA (reference sequence). Trimming cost V 5 bases and J 7 bases, with 17 bases left between them. The CDR3 DNA sequence: TGCAGTGCTGTCAAATGGACCGACTGTGGCTACACCTTC. Encoded protein: CSAVKWTDCGYTF.

This clonotype came up many times. V usage is TRBV12-3 or TRBV12-4 and J usage is TRBJ1-1; weak D call: TRBD1 (5 bases). V dropped 1 base and J dropped 6 bases, with 15 bases sitting between them. The CDR3 extends over 15 amino acids. DNA for the CDR3: TGTGCCAGCAGTTTAGAGGGGACGCTGATCGCTGAAGCTTTCTTT. The encoded protein is CASSLEGTLIAEAFF.

This clonotype was recorded at least ten times. This sequence joins TRBV6-5 and TRBJ2-1; perhaps TRBD2 as D (6 bases). Germline V gives CDR1 MNHEY, CDR2 SVGAGI. This CDR3 spans 14 amino acids. Trimming pared 2 bases from V and 12 bases from J, leaving 17 bases between. The CDR3 nucleotides are TGTGCCAGCAGTTACGGGGGTCCTCGGAGGGGGCAGTTCTTC. It encodes CASSYGGPRRGQFF.

This clonotype was seen at least ten times. The CDR3 DNA reads as TGTGCCAGCAGCCGGGAGGCGGGGGGGCCCTACGAGCAGTACTTC. Translation gives CASSREAGGPYEQYF. The rearrangement joins TRBV7-9 to TRBJ2-7, with 9 bases fitting TRBD2. The CDR3 is 15 amino acids. Germline V CDR1 and CDR2: SEHNR, FQNEAQ (reference sequence). V gave up 5 bases and J gave up 2 bases; unmatched junction bases: 7.

The CDR3 sequence: CASSLLAGSSNEQFF. DNA of the CDR3: TGTGCCAGCAGCCTACTGGCGGGGAGCAGCAATGAGCAGTTCTTC. J is TRBJ2-1 and V is TRBV7-2, with D tentatively TRBD2 (6 bases). The CDR3 has 15 residues. Germline lookup yields CDR1 SGHTA and CDR2 FQGNSA. V gave up 5 bases and J gave up 6 bases, with 17 bases separating them.

The table lists this clonotype with a few counts. The chain recombines TRBV7-2 with TRBJ1-2; 7 nucleotides align to TRBD1. CDR3 length: 14 residues. J gave up 6 bases and V 5 bases, and 9 bases lay outside the gene matches. CDR1 is SGHTA, CDR2 FQGNSA, per germline. As DNA, the CDR3 is TGTGCCAGCAGCGTTCGACAGGGAGGCGATGGCTACACCTTC. Translating it yields CASSVRQGGDGYTF. The full variable domain, with the rest looked up from reference TRBV7-2 and TRBJ1-2, is GAGVSQSPSNKVTEKGKDVELRCDPISGHTALYWYRQSLGQGLEFLIYFQGNSAPDKSGLPSDRFSAERTGGSVSTLTIQRTQQEDSAVYLCASSVRQGGDGYTFGSGTRLTVV.